A selection of T cell receptor beta chains follows, all from one sample in a study of lymphopenia after photon versus proton radiotherapy. Assay: immunoSEQ multiplex PCR; the TCRdb copy retains only in-frame clones and omits some. The data hold about 26,000 clones, with approximately 85% observed a single time. The sample in question was peripheral blood, obtained from a patient treated with photon-based radiotherapy. These receptors were collected from a man aged 30 to 39 with gastric cancer. Both conserved end residues are part of each CDR3. A D gene is named only where the DNA matches it firmly. The size field is filled for only some rows; it gives once, few, many or a size class.

d_gene | j_gene | len | abundance | v_gene | CDR3nt | CDR3aa
NA | TRBJ1-2 | 17 | NA | TRBV21-1 | TGTGCCAGCACCACCTTCCACCCGACAGGGCCTAACTATGGCTACACCTTC | CASTTFHPTGPNYGYTF
TRBD2 | TRBJ2-7 | 14 | NA | TRBV10-2 | TGCGCCAGCAGTGCAGCGGGAGGGTGGTACGAGCAGTACTTC | CASSAAGGWYEQYF
NA | TRBJ2-7 | 14 | NA | TRBV6-1 | TGTGCCAGCCTCTCTGGGGCGGCAGACTACGAGCAGTACTTC | CASLSGAADYEQYF
TRBD2 | TRBJ2-2 | 20 | NA | TRBV18 | TGTGCCAGCTCACCACCGGGAGGGCCTCTGGCCTCTTCCGGCACCGGGGAGCTGTTTTTT | CASSPPGGPLASSGTGELFF
TRBD1 | TRBJ2-7 | 14 | NA | TRBV9 | TGTGCCAGCAGCAACGGACAGGGAACCTACGAGCAGTACTTC | CASSNGQGTYEQYF
NA | TRBJ2-4 | 13 | once | TRBV7-9 | TGTGCCAGCAGCTCCACGACACGCGGCCCCAGGTACTTC | CASSSTTRGPRYF
TRBD2 | TRBJ2-7 | 15 | NA | TRBV9 | TGTGCCAGCAGCGTAGCCCCGGCGGGGGGGTACGAGCAGTACTTC | CASSVAPAGGYEQYF
NA | TRBJ1-2 | 14 | once | TRBV6-1 | TGTGCCAGCAACCCGGGGAGAAGGGGTAATGGCTACACCTTC | CASNPGRRGNGYTF
TRBD2 | TRBJ2-7 | 16 | NA | TRBV5-4 | TGTGCCAGCAGCTTCGGAGGTGGCGGGGGGGCGGGCGAGCAGTACTTC | CASSFGGGGGAGEQYF
NA | TRBJ2-2 | 14 | NA | TRBV10-1 | TGCGCCAGCAGTAGCGGAGTTAACACCGGGGAGCTGTTTTTT | CASSSGVNTGELFF
NA | TRBJ2-7 | 14 | NA | TRBV6-5 | TGTGCCAGCAGTTACTCGAGTAGTGGGATCGAGCAGTACTTC | CASSYSSSGIEQYF
TRBD2 | TRBJ2-7 | 20 | NA | TRBV19 | TGTGCCAGTAGTGCCCGAGGAGTAGCGGGGGGGACCATTAAAGTCTACGAGCAGTACTTC | CASSARGVAGGTIKVYEQYF
NA | TRBJ1-1 | 11 | NA | TRBV29-1 | TGCAGCGTTGATTCAGGAGTTGAAGCTTTCTTT | CSVDSGVEAFF
TRBD1 | TRBJ2-3 | 16 | NA | TRBV27 | TGTGCCAGCAGGTTGGGAGACAGGGGAAGCACAGATACGCAGTATTTT | CASRLGDRGSTDTQYF
NA | TRBJ2-3 | 19 | NA | TRBV2 | TGTGCCAGCAAGGCTAGTTCGACATACGCGCATTCTAGCACAGATACGCAGTATTTT | CASKASSTYAHSSTDTQYF
NA | TRBJ2-4 | 16 | NA | TRBV6-1 | TGTGCCAGCAGTGAAAGGGGGACTCTAGCCAAAAACATTCAGTACTTC | CASSERGTLAKNIQYF